The table lists the clone carrying this T cell receptor (beta chain) with many counts. From the reads, TCRdb called clonotypes with MiXCR, one entry per CDR3 protein. The data show hundreds of thousands of distinct CDR3 sequences, with around 11% seen just once and around 9.6% held by the top ten. The sample is drawn from a study of T cell repertoires in cytomegalovirus infection. Study overall: In public TCR beta signatures, there were indications of both CMV infection and matching HLA type.

The CDR3 runs to 16 residues. Germline V gene sequence: CDR1 MNHNS, CDR2 SASEGT. The V and J ends lost 4 bases and 2 bases, in that order; junction bases with no gene match: 5. Sequences were obtained from PBMCs. The receptor's source is a human donor in good health (CMV status not recorded). Some clones in this sample may be carry-over from other donors' samples. This chain joins TRBV6-1 and TRBJ2-1, with 10 bases lining up with TRBD2. The CDR3 region is CASSGRLAGTYNEQFF. CDR3 sequence (DNA): TGTGCCAGCAGTGGTCGACTAGCGGGTACCTACAATGAGCAGTTCTTC.